Presented here are 16 T cell receptor beta chains from one specimen sequenced in a study of T cell responses to AZD1222 COVID-19 vaccine. This table comes from immunoSEQ multiplex PCR, and its TCRdb copy is limited to in-frame clones, with some not included. The table includes 120,000 or so clones, around 92% detected once. Sequencing was performed on peripheral blood, taken on day 0 of AZD1222 vaccination. These receptors were collected from an adult in good health.

This rearrangement joins TRBV24-1 to TRBJ1-5; D remains ambiguous. The CDR3 is made up of 12 amino acids. Trimming cost V 0 bases and J 6 bases, with 2 bases left between them. Per germline, CDR1 KGHDR and CDR2 SFDVKD. The CDR3: CATSDLGQPQHF. DNA of the CDR3: TGTGCCACCAGTGATTTGGGTCAGCCCCAGCATTTT.

The chain's CDR3 is CASSQDGTRGNEQFF. The CDR3 region has the DNA TGTGCCAGCAGCCAAGACGGGACTAGGGGCAATGAGCAGTTCTTC. The chain recombines TRBV4-2 with TRBJ2-1; 8 nucleotides align to TRBD2. Germline CDR1 is LGHNA and CDR2 is YNFKEQ. This CDR3 contains 15 residues. Trimming removed 0 bases from V and 6 bases from J; junction bases left unmatched: 4.

The chain carries TRBV28 and TRBJ1-1; D ambiguous. Germline CDR1 MDHEN, CDR2 SYDVKM. CDR3 length equals 13 residues. Trimming shortened V by 3 bases and J by 11 bases, and 16 bases separated the two germline ends. In nucleotides, the CDR3 is TGTGCCAGCAGTTTGTATGCTCGAGGTACGGCTTTCTTT. It specifies CASSLYARGTAFF.

The chain links TRBV6-5 to TRBJ1-4; the D is unclear. Germline V lookup: CDR1 MNHEY, CDR2 SVGAGI. The CDR3 is made up of 15 amino acids. Trimming shortened V by 0 bases and J by 6 bases, and 11 bases separated the two germline ends. CDR3: CASSYSKGGYEKLFF. In DNA form, the CDR3 reads TGTGCCAGCAGTTACTCGAAGGGAGGGTATGAAAAACTGTTTTTT.

This sequence joins TRBV29-1 and TRBJ1-2, with TRBD1 matching 9 bases. J lost 4 bases, V lost 4 bases, and 4 bases had no gene match. The CDR3 loop spans 13 amino acids. Germline V gene data show CDR1 as SQVTM and CDR2 as ANQGSEA. CDR3 coding DNA: TGCAGCGTTGTAACAGGGGGCACCTATGGCTACACCTTC. Translated, it gives CSVVTGGTYGYTF.

This clone has a handful of counts. The chain employs TRBV14 and TRBJ2-1, with D maybe TRBD1 (6 bases). V was trimmed by 5 bases and J by 7 bases, leaving 18 bases between them. The CDR3 has 15 residues. The V gene's germline CDR1 is SGHDN and CDR2 FVKESK. CDR3 sequence: CASSKVTHRVNEQFF. The CDR3 bases are TGTGCCAGCAGCAAAGTAACACACAGGGTGAATGAGCAGTTCTTC.

This clone appeared once. V is TRBV9 and J is TRBJ2-3; 7 positions match TRBD1. The CDR3 length is 16 residues. Trimming removed 5 bases from V and 5 bases from J; junction bases left unmatched: 14. The V gene's germline CDR1 is SGDLS and CDR2 YYNGEE. CDR3 nucleotide sequence: TGTGCCAGCAGTCAGGGACAGTTGATCTCTCTAGATACGCAGTATTTT. Translating gives CASSQGQLISLDTQYF.

The chain has TRBV6-2 or TRBV6-3 and TRBJ2-1; D is perhaps TRBD1 (6 bases). V lost 6 bases and J lost 5, with 11 bases in between. Germline CDR1 reads MNHEY; CDR2 reads SVGEGT. The CDR3 extends over 13 amino acids. CDR3 in DNA: TGTGCCAGCAGCTTCGGACAGAACAATGAGCAGTTCTTC. Translation gives CASSFGQNNEQFF.

The rearrangement joins TRBV10-1 to TRBJ1-5; 7 positions agree with TRBD1. The CDR3 length is 16 residues. Germline loops: CDR1 WNHNN, CDR2 SYGVQD (reference sequence). The V gene end was trimmed by 6 bases and the J gene end by 3 bases; junction bases not matched to a gene: 11. DNA for the CDR3: TGCGCCAGCAGGGACCGGGACAGCCTCCTCAATCAGCCCCAGCATTTT. This translates into CASRDRDSLLNQPQHF.

The genes are TRBV9 and TRBJ1-5, with no clear D. Trimming stripped 0 bases from V and 5 bases from J, with 9 bases between. There are 14 residues in the CDR3. CDR1 and CDR2 from the germline V gene are SGDLS and YYNGEE. The CDR3 DNA reads as TGTGCCAGCAGCGTAGACATGGACGATCAGCCCCAGCATTTT. This translates into CASSVDMDDQPQHF. Full variable domain (rest looked up from reference TRBV9 and TRBJ1-5): DSGVTQTPKHLITATGQRVTLRCSPRSGDLSVYWYQQSLDQGLQFLIQYYNGEERAKGNILERFSAQQFPDLHSELNLSSLELGDSALYFCASSVDMDDQPQHFGDGTRLSIL.

The chain links TRBV29-1 to TRBJ2-7; a possible D gene is TRBD1 (6 bases). The CDR3 has 13 residues. Per germline, CDR1 SQVTM and CDR2 ANQGSEA. The V end lost 6 bases, the J end lost 11 bases, and 23 bases lay between the germline ends. In nucleotides, the CDR3 is TGCAGCGTAGAATTGGGAAAACAGGGTCACGAGTACTTC. Its protein product is CSVELGKQGHEYF.

This clone has only a few counts. The J gene is TRBJ2-3, the V gene TRBV3-1 (or the pseudogene TRBV3-2); D assignment may be TRBD1 or TRBD2 (5 bases each). The CDR3 sequence is 16 residues long. Trimming stripped 4 bases from V and 2 bases from J, with 16 bases between. Germline-derived CDR1 and CDR2 are LGHDT and YNNKEL (reference sequence). This CDR3 reads CASSRDLGGNTDTQYF. As DNA, the CDR3 is TGTGCCAGCAGCCGCGACCTTGGGGGTAACACAGATACGCAGTATTTT.

The rearrangement joins TRBV10-3 to TRBJ2-5; 16 bases are a match to TRBD2. Germline loops: CDR1 ENHRY, CDR2 SYGVKD. CDR3 length equals 21 residues. V was pared by 4 bases and J by 5 bases, with 19 bases of the junction left unmatched. The CDR3 is CAISGHLPGLAGGPGSETQYF. Written as DNA, the CDR3 is TGTGCCATCAGTGGCCACCTCCCGGGACTAGCGGGAGGGCCTGGATCTGAGACCCAGTACTTC.

The CDR3 spells CASGEECVRGYTF. The DNA for the CDR3 is TGTGCCAGCGGAGAAGAGTGTGTTAGGGGCTACACCTTC. This chain links TRBV21-1 with TRBJ1-2. TRBV21-1 is a pseudogene locus. The CDR3 spans 13 residues.

The V call is TRBV5-1, the J call TRBJ1-2; D remains ambiguous. The CDR3 is made up of 13 amino acids. Trimming shortened V by 0 bases and J by 4 bases, and 7 bases separated the two germline ends. Germline V gene data show CDR1 as SGHRS and CDR2 as YFSETQ. CDR3 in amino acids: CASSLEPGYGYTF. The CDR3 DNA reads as TGCGCCAGCAGCTTGGAGCCAGGCTATGGCTACACCTTC.

This chain links TRBV27 with TRBJ1-6; weak D call: TRBD1 (5 bases). The germline V gene encodes CDR1 MNHEY and CDR2 SMNVEV (reference sequence). The CDR3 loop spans 15 amino acids. V lost 5 bases and J 7 bases, leaving 15 bases between the germline ends. As DNA, the CDR3 is TGTGCCAGCAGTCCCGGGACTTTTTCGAATTCACCCCTCCACTTT. Protein sequence: CASSPGTFSNSPLHF.